This T cell receptor (beta chain) was sequenced during a study of T cell changes during pregnancy in multiple sclerosis. Clones were sequenced by immunoSEQ multiplex PCR, and TCRdb holds only the in-frame ones, with some missing. The profile shows 80,000 or so clones, about 92% of them singletons. V dropped 5 bases and J dropped 4; count of bases not matched to a gene: 4. The CDR3 totals 14 residues. Per germline, CDR1 ENHRY and CDR2 SYGVKD. This specimen was peripheral blood, taken before pregnancy. The receptor was isolated from a female donor with multiple sclerosis, enrolled in a pregnancy study. The chain is built from TRBV10-3 and TRBJ2-5; 10 positions match TRBD1. CDR3 sequence (DNA): TGTGCCATCAGTCCTGACAGGGGGCTAGAGACCCAGTACTTC. This translates into CAISPDRGLETQYF.